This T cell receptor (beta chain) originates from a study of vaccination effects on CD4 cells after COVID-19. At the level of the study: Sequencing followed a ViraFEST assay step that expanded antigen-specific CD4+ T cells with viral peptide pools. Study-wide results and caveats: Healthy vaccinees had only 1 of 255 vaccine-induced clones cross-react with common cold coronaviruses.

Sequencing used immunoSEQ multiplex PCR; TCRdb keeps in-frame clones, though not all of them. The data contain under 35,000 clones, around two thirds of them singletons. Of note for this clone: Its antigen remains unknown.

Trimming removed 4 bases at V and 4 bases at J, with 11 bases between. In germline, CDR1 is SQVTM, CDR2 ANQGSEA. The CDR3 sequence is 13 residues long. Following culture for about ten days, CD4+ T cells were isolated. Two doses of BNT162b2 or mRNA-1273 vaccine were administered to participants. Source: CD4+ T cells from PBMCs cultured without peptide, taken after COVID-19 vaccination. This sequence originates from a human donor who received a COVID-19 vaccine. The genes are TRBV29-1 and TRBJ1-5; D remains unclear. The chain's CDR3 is CSVGENRNQPQHF. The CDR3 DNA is TGCAGCGTTGGGGAGAATAGAAATCAGCCCCAGCATTTT.